This entry features one TCR beta chain sequence. Its recognized antigen is unknown. Base qualities are not provided; no much larger clone lies one nucleotide away. CDR1 and CDR2 were assigned from the germline V gene (reference sequence) as SEHNR and FQNEAQ. Trimming costs V 2 bases and J 3 bases, and their ends lie 8 bases apart. The CDR3 spans 15 residues, from the cysteine through the phenylalanine. CDR3 DNA only is kept here, 45 bases in frame from base 1. These data come from a study of human T cells and chemical hapten exposure (dated by TCRdb to the early 2020s). Turning to the overall study: For sensitization, 2% DPC in acetone was applied to a roughly 2 cm by roughly 2 cm area of upper inner arm skin. Throughout the roughly 26-week study period, patients were also given weekly therapeutic DPC doses on the scalp. Patch testing was done on the upper back using Finn chambers containing 0.01% DPC, and results were scored after 6 days according to International Contact Dermatitis Research Group standards. Alopecia areata with under or over 50% scalp involvement, alopecia totalis and alopecia universalis were represented in the patient cohort, which was mostly female. Libraries were pooled for sequencing, and per-sample TCR yields varied mainly because of small differences in library volumes within the pool. Peripheral blood TCR repertoire changes were tracked in vivo in alopecia patients during primary and secondary sensitization to the hapten diphenylcyclopropenone (DPC). Patient blood was sampled pre-sensitization (week 0) and at 2, 6 and about 24 weeks after DPC sensitization. For TCR sequencing, blood came from 25 to 35 alopecia patients at anywhere from one to four time points (pre-sensitization, 2, 6 and 24 weeks). Broad study findings and their caveats: Patch test score correlated positively with the number of PT1 expanded TCRs, reaching significance at thresholds 8, 16 and 32 but not at 4. Alopecia, a presumed autoimmune disease, was present in all patients, so the immune response of the patients might differ from that of healthy individuals. Compared with pre-sensitization or healthy control sets, expanded TCRs formed significantly more large CDR3 similarity clusters, which is consistent with antigen-driven responses. DPC sensitization did not change the number of TCRs with a frequency above 1 in 1000, and there was no evidence of changes in global repertoire structure. Repeated subsampling changed both the strength of the expansion versus patch-test correlation and the threshold at which that correlation became significant.

The time point label on this specimen signifies: patch test 2, 6 weeks after DPC sensitization. Taken with the paper, the label for treatment or condition translates to: therapeutic diphenylcyclopropenone sensitization with weekly scalp DPC. At each patch-test visit, blood was drawn before the patch test was applied. Patients were eligible if aged 18 to 70, diagnosed with alopecia and judged suitable for DPC therapy, and pregnant patients were excluded. Unfractionated whole blood was collected in Tempus Blood RNA tubes, and total RNA was extracted from that blood. The library was prepared using RACE. The sequencer was a NextSeq 500. Library preparation attached unique molecular identifiers to individual cDNA molecules for quantitative, reproducible TCR counting. For every blood RNA sample, sequencing covered both the TCR alpha and TCR beta chains. The paper's processing steps were these. The median number of TCRs per sample was over 95,000, ranging from about 20,000 to 750,000. V, J and CDR3 annotation of the TCR reads was carried out using the Decombinator software suite. Every sample was subsampled to the same number of TCRs (28,000) for the PS versus PT1 abundance plots. Expanded TCRs were defined as absent before sensitization and observed at least eight times at the 2-week time point. TCRdb reprocessed the public reads (quality trimming at Q25 with fastp, clone calling with MiXCR) and kept in-frame beta chains. Each CDR3 protein gets just one entry, which takes the most common genes and DNA from the rows behind it. The V and J calls, along with clone size, are taken from TCRdb and not from the paper's own processing. Within this sample are roughly 52,000 distinct CDR3 sequences, with around 9.5% of them counted one time only. The ten top clones hold more than 1.5% of the sample.

The rearrangement combines TRBV7-9 with TRBJ2-6; the D segment could be TRBD2, given 5 matching bases. This material consisted of whole blood, taken in connection with sensitization to the hapten diphenylcyclopropenone (DPC). This sequence was found in a woman between 45 and 65 years old with alopecia areata. Some clones in this sample may be carry-over from other donors' samples. The CDR3: CASSLSGSGANVLTF. In nucleotides, the sequence is TGTGCCAGCAGCTTATCGGGGAGTGGGGCCAACGTCCTGACTTTC.